This T cell receptor beta chain was identified during a study of human T cells and chemical hapten exposure. The time point is: patch test 3, about 24 weeks after DPC sensitization. The treatment is: therapeutic diphenylcyclopropenone sensitization with weekly scalp DPC. This CDR3 spans 16 amino acids. Trimming shortened V by 2 bases and J by 6 bases, and 17 bases separated the two germline ends. TCRdb reprocessed the RACE reads with MiXCR, giving one entry per CDR3 protein. The sample consists of 85,000 to 100,000 distinct CDR3 sequences, 25% to 30% of them appearing once. Sequenced here: whole blood, sampled in connection with sensitization to the hapten diphenylcyclopropenone (DPC). The receptor comes from a man aged 40-50 years with alopecia areata. Some clones in this sample may be carry-over from other donors' samples. This chain connects TRBV12-3 or TRBV12-4 to TRBJ1-5; D may be TRBD1 (5 bases). The CDR3 here is CASSLWAGNRSQPQHF. The CDR3 DNA reads as TGTGCCAGCAGTTTATGGGCTGGTAACAGGAGTCAGCCCCAGCATTTT.